A selection of T cell receptor beta chains follows, all from one sample in a study of blood T cell repertoires in COVID-19. Some clones are missing from TCRdb's copy, which holds only in-frame ones; the method was immunoSEQ multiplex PCR. In the table there are about 260,000 clones, about 88% of which are singletons. Source material: peripheral blood. The origin of the receptors is a woman in her twenties or thirties with COVID-19, enrolled during active disease. The CDR3 runs from the conserved cysteine through the conserved F or W. The D gene is left open where the match is weak. Some rows mark clone size as missing; the rest say once, few, many or name a class of expanded clone.

cdr3_aa,cdr3_nt,clone_size,d_call,v_call,j_call
CAWSARDSYGYTF,TGTGCCTGGAGTGCGAGGGACAGCTATGGCTACACCTTC,NA,TRBD1,TRBV30,TRBJ1-2
CASSLATSGNEQFF,TGCGCCAGCAGCTTGGCCACTAGCGGCAATGAGCAGTTCTTC,NA,TRBD2,TRBV5-1,TRBJ2-1
CASRDRVNTEAFF,TGCGCCAGCCGGGACAGGGTTAACACTGAAGCTTTCTTT,NA,TRBD1,TRBV4-1,TRBJ1-1
CASSYLRLNTEAFF,TGTGCCAGCAGTTATTTACGGTTGAACACTGAAGCTTTCTTT,few,NA,TRBV6-2/TRBV6-3,TRBJ1-1
CAISGRGTPYEQYF,TGTGCCATCAGTGGTCGCGGGACCCCCTACGAGCAGTACTTC,once,NA,TRBV10-3,TRBJ2-7
CASSLDPGVEPQHF,TGCGCCAGCAGCTTGGATCCAGGGGTTGAGCCCCAGCATTTT,NA,NA,TRBV5-1,TRBJ1-5
CASSSQPGTGTDTQYF,TGTGCCAGCAGTTCCCAACCCGGGACAGGTACGGATACGCAGTATTTT,NA,TRBD1,TRBV28,TRBJ2-3
CASSVAGVGNSPLHF,TGTGCCAGCAGCGTAGCGGGGGTTGGTAATTCACCCCTCCACTTT,NA,NA,TRBV9,TRBJ1-6
CASSYAGAYTDTQYF,TGTGCCAGCAGTTACGCAGGGGCTTACACAGATACGCAGTATTTT,NA,NA,TRBV6-2/TRBV6-3,TRBJ2-3
CATRLGDTQYF,TGTGCGACGAGGCTTGGGGATACGCAGTATTTT,NA,NA,TRBV6-5,TRBJ2-3
CASSLVASADNEQFF,TGTGCCAGCAGCTTGGTGGCTAGCGCCGACAATGAGCAGTTCTTC,NA,NA,TRBV5-4,TRBJ2-1
CASSLAQTSNQPQHF,TGTGCCAGCAGCTTAGCACAAACTAGCAATCAGCCCCAGCATTTT,NA,NA,TRBV7-2,TRBJ1-5
CASTKVMVDSYGYTF,TGTGCCAGCACCAAAGTAATGGTTGACAGCTATGGCTACACCTTC,NA,NA,TRBV7-9,TRBJ1-2
CASRETGGAHYGYTF,TGTGCCAGCAGGGAGACAGGGGGGGCCCATTACGGCTACACCTTC,NA,TRBD1,TRBV28,TRBJ1-2
CASSLGILAGEIKGQYF,TGCGCCAGCAGCCTAGGAATATTAGCGGGAGAGATCAAAGGGCAGTACTTC,NA,TRBD2,TRBV5-1,TRBJ2-7
CASSPPSLAGGGETQYF,TGTGCCAGCTCACCACCGTCACTAGCGGGAGGGGGAGAGACCCAGTACTTC,NA,TRBD2,TRBV18,TRBJ2-5
CASSLGLPPYEQYF,TGTGCCAGCAGTTTAGGGCTGCCCCCCTACGAGCAGTACTTC,NA,NA,TRBV27,TRBJ2-7
CASRRGGTEAFF,TGTGCCAGCAGGAGGGGGGGGACTGAAGCTTTCTTT,NA,NA,TRBV6-5,TRBJ1-1
CASSLGTGVNEKLFF,TGTGCCAGCAGCCTCGGGACAGGGGTTAATGAAAAACTGTTTTTT,NA,TRBD1,TRBV3-1/TRBV3-2,TRBJ1-4
CASSVVGRGLAAKNIQYF,TGCGCCAGCAGTGTTGTGGGCAGGGGGCTGGCGGCCAAAAACATTCAGTACTTC,NA,TRBD1,TRBV10-2,TRBJ2-4
CASSWAPAGRYEQYF,TGTGCCAGCAGTTGGGCCCCGGCAGGGCGATACGAGCAGTACTTC,NA,NA,TRBV28,TRBJ2-7
CASSSQGGQAQETQYF,TGTGCCAGCAGCTCACAGGGGGGACAGGCCCAAGAGACCCAGTACTTC,NA,TRBD1,TRBV7-2,TRBJ2-5
CASRGLDNEQFF,TGTGCCAGCAGGGGACTAGACAATGAGCAGTTCTTC,NA,TRBD2,TRBV12-3/TRBV12-4,TRBJ2-1
CASSTRSGVNTEAFF,TGTGCCAGTAGTACGAGGTCGGGGGTGAACACTGAAGCTTTCTTT,NA,NA,TRBV19,TRBJ1-1
CASSLSIGGNEQFF,TGTGCCAGCAGTTTATCGATTGGCGGGAATGAGCAGTTCTTC,NA,NA,TRBV27,TRBJ2-1